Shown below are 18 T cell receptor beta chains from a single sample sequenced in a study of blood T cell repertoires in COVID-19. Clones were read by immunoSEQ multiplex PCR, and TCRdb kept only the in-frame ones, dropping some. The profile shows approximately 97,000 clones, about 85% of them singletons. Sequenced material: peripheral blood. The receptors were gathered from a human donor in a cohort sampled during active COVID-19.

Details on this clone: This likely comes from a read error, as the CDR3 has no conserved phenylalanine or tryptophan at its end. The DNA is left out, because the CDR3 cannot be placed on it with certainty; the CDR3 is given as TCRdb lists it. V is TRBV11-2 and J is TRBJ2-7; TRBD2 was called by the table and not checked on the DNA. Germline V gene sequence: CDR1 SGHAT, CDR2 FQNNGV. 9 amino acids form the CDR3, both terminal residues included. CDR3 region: CASSPPFGI.

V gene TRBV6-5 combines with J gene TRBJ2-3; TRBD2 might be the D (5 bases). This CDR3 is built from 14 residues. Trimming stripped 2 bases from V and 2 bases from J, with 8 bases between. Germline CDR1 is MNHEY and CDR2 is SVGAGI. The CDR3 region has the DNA TGTGCCAGCAGTTACGACTACTTCACAGATACGCAGTATTTT. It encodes CASSYDYFTDTQYF.

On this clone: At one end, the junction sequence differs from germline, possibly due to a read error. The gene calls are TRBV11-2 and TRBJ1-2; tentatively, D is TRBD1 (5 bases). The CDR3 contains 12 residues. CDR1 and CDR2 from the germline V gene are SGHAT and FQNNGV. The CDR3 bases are TGTGCCAGCAGCTTAGATTTTTTCGGGGGAGTTTTC. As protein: CASSLDFFGGVF.

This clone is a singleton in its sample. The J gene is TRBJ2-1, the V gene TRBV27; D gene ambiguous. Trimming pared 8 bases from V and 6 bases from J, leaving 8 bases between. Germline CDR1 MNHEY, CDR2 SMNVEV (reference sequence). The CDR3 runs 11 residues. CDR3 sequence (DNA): TGTGCCAGCGCGTACTCCAATGAGCAGTTCTTC. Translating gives CASAYSNEQFF.

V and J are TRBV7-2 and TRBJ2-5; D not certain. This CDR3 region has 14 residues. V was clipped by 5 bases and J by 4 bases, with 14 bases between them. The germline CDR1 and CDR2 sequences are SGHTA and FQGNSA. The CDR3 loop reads CASSETQTGETQYF. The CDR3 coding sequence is TGTGCCAGCAGCGAGACCCAGACGGGAGAGACCCAGTACTTC.

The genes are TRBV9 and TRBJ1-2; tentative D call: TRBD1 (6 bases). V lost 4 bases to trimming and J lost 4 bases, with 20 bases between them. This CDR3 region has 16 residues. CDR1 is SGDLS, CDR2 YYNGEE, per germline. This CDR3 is CASSPKGGGPSYGYTF. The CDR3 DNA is TGTGCCAGCAGCCCAAAAGGGGGGGGGCCCAGCTATGGCTACACCTTC.

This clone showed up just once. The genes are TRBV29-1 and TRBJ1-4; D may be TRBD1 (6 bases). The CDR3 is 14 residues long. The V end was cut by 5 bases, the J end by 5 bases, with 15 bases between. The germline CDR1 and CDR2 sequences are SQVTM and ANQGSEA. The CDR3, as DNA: TGCAGCGTTCGTCCCGGGGGGCGAAATGAAAAACTGTTTTTT. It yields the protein CSVRPGGRNEKLFF.

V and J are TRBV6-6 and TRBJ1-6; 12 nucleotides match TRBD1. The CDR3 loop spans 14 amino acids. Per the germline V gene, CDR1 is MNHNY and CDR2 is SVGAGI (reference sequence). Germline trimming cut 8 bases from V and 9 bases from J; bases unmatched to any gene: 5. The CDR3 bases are TGTGCCAGCGTGGGGACAGGGGGCCGTTCACCCCTCCACTTT. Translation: CASVGTGGRSPLHF.

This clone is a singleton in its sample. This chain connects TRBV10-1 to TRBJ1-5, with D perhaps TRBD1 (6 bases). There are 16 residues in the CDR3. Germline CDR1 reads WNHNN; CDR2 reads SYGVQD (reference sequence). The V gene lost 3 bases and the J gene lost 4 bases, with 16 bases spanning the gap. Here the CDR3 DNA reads TGCGCCAGCAGTGACCCCCCCAGGGGAAGTAATCAGCCCCAGCATTTT. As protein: CASSDPPRGSNQPQHF.

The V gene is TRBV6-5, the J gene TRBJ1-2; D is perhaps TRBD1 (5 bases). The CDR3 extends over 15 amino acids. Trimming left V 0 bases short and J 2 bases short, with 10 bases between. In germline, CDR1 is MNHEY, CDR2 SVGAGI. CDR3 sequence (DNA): TGTGCCAGCAGTTACTCCCCGACAGTCAACTATGGCTACACCTTC. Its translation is CASSYSPTVNYGYTF.

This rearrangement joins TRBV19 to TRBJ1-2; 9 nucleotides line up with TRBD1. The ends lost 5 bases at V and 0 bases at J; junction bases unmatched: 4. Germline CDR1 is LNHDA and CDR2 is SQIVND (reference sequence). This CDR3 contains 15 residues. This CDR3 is CASSVGTGTNYGYTF. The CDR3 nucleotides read TGTGCCAGTAGTGTTGGGACAGGGACTAACTATGGCTACACCTTC.

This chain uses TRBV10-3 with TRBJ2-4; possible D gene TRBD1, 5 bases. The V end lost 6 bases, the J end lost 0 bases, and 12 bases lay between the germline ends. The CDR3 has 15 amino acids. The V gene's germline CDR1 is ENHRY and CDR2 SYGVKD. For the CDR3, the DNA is TGTGCCATCAGCGACAGTGATCTAGCCAAAAACATTCAGTACTTC. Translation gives CAISDSDLAKNIQYF.

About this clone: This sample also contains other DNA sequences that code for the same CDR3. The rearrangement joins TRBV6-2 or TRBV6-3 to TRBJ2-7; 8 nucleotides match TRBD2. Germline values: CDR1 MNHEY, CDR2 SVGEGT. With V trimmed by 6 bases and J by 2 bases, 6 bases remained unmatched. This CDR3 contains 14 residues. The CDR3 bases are TGTGCCAGCAGCCGGGGACTAGGTCCCTACGAGCAGTACTTC. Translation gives CASSRGLGPYEQYF.

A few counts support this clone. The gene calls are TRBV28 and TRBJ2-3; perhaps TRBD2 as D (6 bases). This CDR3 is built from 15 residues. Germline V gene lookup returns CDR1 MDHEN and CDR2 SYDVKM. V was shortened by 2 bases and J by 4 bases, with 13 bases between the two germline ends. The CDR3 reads CASSLGGSGSDTQYF. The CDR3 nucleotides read TGTGCCAGCAGTTTAGGGGGGAGTGGGTCAGATACGCAGTATTTT.

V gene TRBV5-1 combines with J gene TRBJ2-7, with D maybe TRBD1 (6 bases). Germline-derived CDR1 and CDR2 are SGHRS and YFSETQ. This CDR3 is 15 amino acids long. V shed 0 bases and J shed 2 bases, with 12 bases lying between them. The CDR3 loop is CASSLGTGSAYEQYF. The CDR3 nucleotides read TGCGCCAGCAGCTTGGGTACAGGGTCGGCCTACGAGCAGTACTTC.

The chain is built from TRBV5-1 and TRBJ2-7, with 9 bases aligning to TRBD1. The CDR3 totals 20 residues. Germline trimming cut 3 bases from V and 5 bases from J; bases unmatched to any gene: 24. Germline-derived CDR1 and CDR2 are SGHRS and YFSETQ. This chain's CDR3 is CASSSLIGTGSNPNLDEQYF. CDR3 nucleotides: TGCGCCAGCAGCTCCTTAATCGGGACAGGGTCTAATCCTAATCTCGACGAGCAGTACTTC.

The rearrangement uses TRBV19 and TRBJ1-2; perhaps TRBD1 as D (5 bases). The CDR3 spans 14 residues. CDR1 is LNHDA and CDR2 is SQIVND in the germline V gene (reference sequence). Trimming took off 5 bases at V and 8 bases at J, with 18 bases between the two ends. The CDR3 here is CASSPPGGAGGYTF. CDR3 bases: TGTGCCAGTAGTCCCCCGGGCGGGGCAGGAGGCTACACCTTC.

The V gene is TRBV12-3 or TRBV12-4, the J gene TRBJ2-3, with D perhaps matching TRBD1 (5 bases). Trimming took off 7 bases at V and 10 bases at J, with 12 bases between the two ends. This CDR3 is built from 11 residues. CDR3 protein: CASTSRGAQYF. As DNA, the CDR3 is TGTGCCAGCACCTCTAGGGGCGCGCAGTATTTT.